This T cell receptor (beta chain) was observed in a study of blood T cells in healthy people across ages (dated by TCRdb to about 2015). Background for the entire study: In model experiments, template switching captured about one uniquely barcoded TCR beta cDNA molecule for every two T cells. Donors were grouped into four age groups: young (average approximately 15 years), middle-aged (approximately 41), aged (around 60) and long-lived (around 80). To avoid experimental bias, donors of different ages were spread randomly across the sequencing lanes. Age-related changes in TCR beta repertoire diversity were measured in the study by deep sequencing normalized with unique cDNA molecular identifiers. Using the same blood draw, the study looked at two additional independent replicas of 1 million unique cDNA reads for two donors, one aged 18 to 29 and the other aged 80 or older. What the study reported, not specific to this receptor: Compared with the aged group, the long-lived group had more naive CD4+ T cells, fewer expanded clones and increased TCR diversity, a pattern suggesting age selection. Conclusive comparison of naive and antigen-experienced compartments was prevented by the profiling of bulk unsorted PBMCs. Observed TCR beta diversity per million T cells fell roughly linearly with age, and a significant reduction was already apparent by age roughly 40. The CMV infection status of donors was not known, potentially confounding age-related changes in expanded clonotypes. There was a strong correlation between observed TCR beta diversity and the percentage of naive T cells measured by flow cytometry. Estimates of total diversity from one million sequenced T cells were regarded as lower bounds and underestimates.

Measured from the cysteine to the phenylalanine, the CDR3 is 13 residues long. The only DNA kept is the CDR3, 39 bases in frame from the first base. Germline trimming amounts to 1 base on V and 5 bases on J, with 2 as the count of junction bases outside the gene matches. CDR1 and CDR2 are read off the germline V gene as SGHRS and YFSETQ. The library was prepared using 5' RACE. TCRdb names Illumina HiSeq 2500 as the instrument used. A second PCR of roughly 6 to 12 cycles was run with a J-beta primer mix and a sample-barcoded 5' primer. A unique molecular identifier was introduced onto each TCR beta cDNA molecule by a template-switch 5' adaptor carrying 12 random nucleotides. Each sample yielded at least 3 million CDR3-containing paired-end reads. The Mint cDNA synthesis kit, primed by a TRBC-specific oligonucleotide, was used to synthesize first-strand cDNA from all RNA. All cDNA was treated with uracil-DNA glycosylase and then went through a first 18-cycle PCR with the universal primers M1SS and BC2_uni_R. The original pipeline was this. Each sample was normalized by randomly selecting 1 million high-quality reads, each carrying a distinct molecular identifier. Instead of being binned into consensus sequences, reads with shared molecular identifiers were discarded. MiTCR, set to a Q25 quality threshold and the strictest error-elimination algorithm, was used for CDR3 identification, clonotype clustering and error correction. Lower-bound total TCR beta diversity was estimated with a nonparametric unseen species model using Euler transformation. TCRdb trimmed the raw reads at Q25, called clones with MiXCR and kept productive beta chains. Each entry is one CDR3 protein sequence, shown with its most common DNA and genes. The V and J calls were not made by the authors but by TCRdb's processing. Across this sample there are 650,000 to 950,000 distinct CDR3 sequences, with under 45% seen only once. About 19% of the sample is taken by the ten largest.

Donors were 39 systemically healthy Caucasian individuals from Russia aged roughly 6 to 90 years. Each donor gave roughly 11 milliliters of peripheral blood, drawn into EDTA-treated Vacutainer tubes. Ficoll-Paque density-gradient centrifugation was used to isolate PBMCs, with at least 7 million obtained per sample. Trizol reagent was used to extract total RNA from the PBMCs, yielding at least 6 micrograms per sample. For every donor, flow cytometry on a PBMC aliquot measured the percentage of naive CD45RAhigh/CD27high T cells. With respect to this clonotype: Its antigen is not yet known. No much larger clonotype is one base removed from it; base qualities were not supplied.

This clonotype was sampled from a man aged 60 to 75 in good health. What was sequenced was blood. The chain uses TRBV5-1 and TRBJ1-1; the central 7 bases match TRBD1. The sequenced DNA: TGCGCCAGCAGCTTGACAGGGGAAACTGAAGCTTTCTTT. It codes for CASSLTGETEAFF.